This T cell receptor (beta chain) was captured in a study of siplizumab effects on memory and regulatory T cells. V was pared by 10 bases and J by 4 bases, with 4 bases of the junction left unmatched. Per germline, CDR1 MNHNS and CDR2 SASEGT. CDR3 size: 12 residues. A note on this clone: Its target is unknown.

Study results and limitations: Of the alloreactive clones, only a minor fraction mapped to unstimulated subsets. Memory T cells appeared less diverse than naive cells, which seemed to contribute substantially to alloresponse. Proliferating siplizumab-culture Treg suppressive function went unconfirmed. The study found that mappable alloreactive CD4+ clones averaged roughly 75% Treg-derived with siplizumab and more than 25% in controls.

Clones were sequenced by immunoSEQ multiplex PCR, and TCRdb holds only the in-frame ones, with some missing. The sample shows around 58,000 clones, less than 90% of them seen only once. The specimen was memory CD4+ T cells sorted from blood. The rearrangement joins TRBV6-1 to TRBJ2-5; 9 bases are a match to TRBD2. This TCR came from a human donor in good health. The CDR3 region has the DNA TGTGCCACCCTGCGGGAGGGAGAGACCCAGTACTTC. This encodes CATLREGETQYF.